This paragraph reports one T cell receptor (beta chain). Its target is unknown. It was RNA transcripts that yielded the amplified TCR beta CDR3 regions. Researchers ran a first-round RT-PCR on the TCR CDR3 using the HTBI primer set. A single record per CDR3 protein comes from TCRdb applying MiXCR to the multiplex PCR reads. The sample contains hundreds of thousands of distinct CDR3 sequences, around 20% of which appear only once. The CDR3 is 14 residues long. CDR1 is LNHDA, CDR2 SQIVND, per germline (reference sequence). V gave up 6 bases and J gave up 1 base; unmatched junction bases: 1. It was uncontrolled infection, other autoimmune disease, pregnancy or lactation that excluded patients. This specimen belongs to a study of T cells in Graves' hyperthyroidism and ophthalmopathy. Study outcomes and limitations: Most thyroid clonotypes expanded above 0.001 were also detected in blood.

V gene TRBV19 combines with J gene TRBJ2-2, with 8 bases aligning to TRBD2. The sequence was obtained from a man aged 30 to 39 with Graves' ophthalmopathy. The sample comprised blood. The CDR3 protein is CASRLAENTGELFF. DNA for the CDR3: TGTGCCAGTAGACTAGCGGAGAACACCGGGGAGCTGTTTTTT.